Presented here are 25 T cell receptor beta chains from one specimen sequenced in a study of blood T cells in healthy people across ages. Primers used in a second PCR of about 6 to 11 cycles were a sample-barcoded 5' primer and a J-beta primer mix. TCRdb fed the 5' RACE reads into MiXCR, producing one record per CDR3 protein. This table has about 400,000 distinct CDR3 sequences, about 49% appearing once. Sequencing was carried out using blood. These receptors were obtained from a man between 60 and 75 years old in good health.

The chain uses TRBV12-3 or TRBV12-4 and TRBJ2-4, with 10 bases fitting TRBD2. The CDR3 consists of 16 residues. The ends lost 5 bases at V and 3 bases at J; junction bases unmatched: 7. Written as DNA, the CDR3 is TGTGCCAGCAGTCGTCTAGCGGGAGTGGTCAAAAACATTCAGTACTTC. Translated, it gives CASSRLAGVVKNIQYF.

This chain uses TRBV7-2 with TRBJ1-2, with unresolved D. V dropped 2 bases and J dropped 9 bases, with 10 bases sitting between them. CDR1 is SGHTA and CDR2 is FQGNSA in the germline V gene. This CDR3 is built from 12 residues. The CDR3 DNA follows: TGTGCCAGCAGCTTAAGAGGAGAGAGCTACACCTTC. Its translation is CASSLRGESYTF.

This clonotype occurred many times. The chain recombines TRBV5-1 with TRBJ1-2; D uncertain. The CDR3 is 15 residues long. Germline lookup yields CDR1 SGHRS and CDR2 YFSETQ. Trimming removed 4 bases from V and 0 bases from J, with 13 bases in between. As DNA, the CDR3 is TGCGCCAGCAGCAACGGGTCCGGACCTAACTATGGCTACACCTTC. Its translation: CASSNGSGPNYGYTF.

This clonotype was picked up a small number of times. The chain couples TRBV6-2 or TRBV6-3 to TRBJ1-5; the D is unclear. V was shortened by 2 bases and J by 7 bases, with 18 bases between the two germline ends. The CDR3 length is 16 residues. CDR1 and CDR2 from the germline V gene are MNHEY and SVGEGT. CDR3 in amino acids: CASSYGRTGYGQPQHF. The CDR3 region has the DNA TGTGCCAGCAGTTACGGGAGAACCGGGTACGGACAGCCCCAGCATTTT.

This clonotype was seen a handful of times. CDR3 bases: TGCGCCAGCAGCTTTTGGGAGGTAAATGAGCAGTTCTTC. It yields the protein CASSFWEVNEQFF. The V and J genes are TRBV5-1 and TRBJ2-1, with a possible D match to TRBD2 (6 bases). CDR3 size: 13 residues. The V end lost 2 bases, the J end lost 7 bases, and 10 bases lay between the germline ends. Per the germline V gene, CDR1 is SGHRS and CDR2 is YFSETQ.

The CDR3 loop reads CSAIQGWTDTQYF. The DNA of the CDR3 is TGCAGTGCGATACAGGGGTGGACAGATACGCAGTATTTT. The chain joins TRBV20-1 to TRBJ2-3; 7 bases fit TRBD1. The V segment lost 6 bases and the J segment 3 bases; nucleotides outside the gene matches: 6. The CDR3 is 13 residues long. The germline gives CDR1 DFQATT, CDR2 SNEGSKA (reference sequence).

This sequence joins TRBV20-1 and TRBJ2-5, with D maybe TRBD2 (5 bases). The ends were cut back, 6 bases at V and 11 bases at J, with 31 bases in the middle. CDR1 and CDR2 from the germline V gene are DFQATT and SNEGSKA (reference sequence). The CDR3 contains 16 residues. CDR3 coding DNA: TGCAGTGCAAAGCCCCACCGGGGTTCTACCTACAATGAGCAGTACTTC. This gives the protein CSAKPHRGSTYNEQYF.

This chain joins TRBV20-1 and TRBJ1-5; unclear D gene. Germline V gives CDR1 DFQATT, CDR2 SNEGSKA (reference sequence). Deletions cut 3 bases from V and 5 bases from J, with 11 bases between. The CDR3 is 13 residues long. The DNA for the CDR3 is TGCAGTGCTAGTAAAGGGAGGGATCAGCCCCAGCATTTT. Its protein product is CSASKGRDQPQHF.

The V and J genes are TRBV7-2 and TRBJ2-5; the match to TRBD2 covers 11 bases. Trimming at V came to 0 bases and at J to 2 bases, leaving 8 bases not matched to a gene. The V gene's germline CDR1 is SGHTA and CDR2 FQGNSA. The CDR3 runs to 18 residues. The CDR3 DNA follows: TGTGCCAGCAGCTTAGCTCTCGGCACTAGCGGGAGTCAAGAGACCCAGTACTTC. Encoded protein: CASSLALGTSGSQETQYF.

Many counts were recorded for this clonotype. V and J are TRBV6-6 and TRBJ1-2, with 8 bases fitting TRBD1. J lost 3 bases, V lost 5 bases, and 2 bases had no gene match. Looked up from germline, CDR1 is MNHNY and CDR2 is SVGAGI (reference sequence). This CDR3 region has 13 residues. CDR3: CASSPTGDYGYTF. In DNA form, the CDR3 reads TGTGCCAGCAGTCCGACAGGGGACTATGGCTACACCTTC.

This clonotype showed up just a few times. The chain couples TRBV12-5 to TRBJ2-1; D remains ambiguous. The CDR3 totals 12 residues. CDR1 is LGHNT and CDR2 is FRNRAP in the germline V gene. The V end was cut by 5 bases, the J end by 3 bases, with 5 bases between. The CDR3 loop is CASGLDYNEQFF. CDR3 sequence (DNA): TGTGCTAGTGGTCTCGACTACAATGAGCAGTTCTTC.

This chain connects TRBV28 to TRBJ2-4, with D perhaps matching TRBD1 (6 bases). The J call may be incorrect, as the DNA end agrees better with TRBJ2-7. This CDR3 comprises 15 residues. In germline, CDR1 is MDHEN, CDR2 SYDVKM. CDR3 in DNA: TGTGCCAGCACGAACAGGGCCCAGAGATGGGACGAGCAGTACTTC. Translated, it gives CASTNRAQRWDEQYF.

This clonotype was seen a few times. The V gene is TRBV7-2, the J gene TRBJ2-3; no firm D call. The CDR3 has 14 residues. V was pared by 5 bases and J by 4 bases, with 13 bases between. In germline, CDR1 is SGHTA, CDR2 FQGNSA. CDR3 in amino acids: CASSLGKGSDTQYF. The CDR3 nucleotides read TGTGCCAGCAGCCTGGGCAAAGGATCAGATACGCAGTATTTT.

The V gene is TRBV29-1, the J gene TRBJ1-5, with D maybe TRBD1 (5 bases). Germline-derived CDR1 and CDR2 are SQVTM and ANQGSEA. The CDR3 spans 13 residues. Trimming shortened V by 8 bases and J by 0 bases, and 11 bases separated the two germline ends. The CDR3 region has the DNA TGCAGCATACGGGACGGTAGCAATCAGCCCCAGCATTTT. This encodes CSIRDGSNQPQHF.

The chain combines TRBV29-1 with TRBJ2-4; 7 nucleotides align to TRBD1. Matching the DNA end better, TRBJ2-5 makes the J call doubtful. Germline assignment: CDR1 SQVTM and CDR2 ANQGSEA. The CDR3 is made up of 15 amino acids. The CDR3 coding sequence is TGCAGCGTTGAGCCCGAAAGGGGGCGCGGGGAGACCCAGTACTTC. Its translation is CSVEPERGRGETQYF.

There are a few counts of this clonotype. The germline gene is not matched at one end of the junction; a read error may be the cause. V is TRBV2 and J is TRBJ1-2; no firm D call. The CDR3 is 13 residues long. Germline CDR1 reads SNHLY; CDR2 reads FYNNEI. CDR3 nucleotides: TGTGCCAGCAGAGAAGGGTCCTTCTATGGCTACACCTTC. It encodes CASREGSFYGYTF.

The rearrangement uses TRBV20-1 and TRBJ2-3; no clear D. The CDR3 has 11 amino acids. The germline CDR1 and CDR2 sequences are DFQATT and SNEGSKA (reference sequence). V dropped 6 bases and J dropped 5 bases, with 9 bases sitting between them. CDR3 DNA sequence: TGCAGTGCGCCCATTGTAGATACGCAGTATTTT. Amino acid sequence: CSAPIVDTQYF.

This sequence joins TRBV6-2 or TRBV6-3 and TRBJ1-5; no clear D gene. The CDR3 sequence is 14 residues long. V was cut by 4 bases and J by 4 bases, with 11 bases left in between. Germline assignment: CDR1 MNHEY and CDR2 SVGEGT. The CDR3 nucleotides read TGTGCCAGCAGTTCCCGGACGGGGAATCAGCCCCAGCATTTT. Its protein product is CASSSRTGNQPQHF.

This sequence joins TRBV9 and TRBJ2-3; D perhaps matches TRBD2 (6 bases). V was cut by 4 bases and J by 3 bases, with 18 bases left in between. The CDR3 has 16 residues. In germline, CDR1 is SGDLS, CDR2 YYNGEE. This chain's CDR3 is CASSIQPGLSTDTQYF. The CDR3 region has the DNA TGTGCCAGCAGCATCCAACCGGGACTGTCAACAGATACGCAGTATTTT.

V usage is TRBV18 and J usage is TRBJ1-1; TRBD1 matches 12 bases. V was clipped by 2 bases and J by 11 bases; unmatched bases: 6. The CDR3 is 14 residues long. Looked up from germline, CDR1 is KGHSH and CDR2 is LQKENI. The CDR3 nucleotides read TGTGCCAGCTCACCAGGGACAGGGGGCCAACGGGCTTTCTTT. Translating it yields CASSPGTGGQRAFF.

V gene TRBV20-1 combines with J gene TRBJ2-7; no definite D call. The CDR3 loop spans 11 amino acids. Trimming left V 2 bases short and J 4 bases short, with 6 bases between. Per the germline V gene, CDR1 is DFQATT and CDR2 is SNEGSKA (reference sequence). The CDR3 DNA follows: TGCAGTGCTAGACTGGTTTACGAGCAGTACTTC. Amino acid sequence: CSARLVYEQYF.

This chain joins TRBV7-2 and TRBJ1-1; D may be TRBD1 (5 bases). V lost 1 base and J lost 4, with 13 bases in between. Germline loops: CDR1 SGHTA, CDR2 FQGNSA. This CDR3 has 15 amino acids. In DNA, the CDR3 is TGTGCCAGCAGCTTAGGTTTAGGGGCAGCCACTGAAGCTTTCTTT. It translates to CASSLGLGAATEAFF.

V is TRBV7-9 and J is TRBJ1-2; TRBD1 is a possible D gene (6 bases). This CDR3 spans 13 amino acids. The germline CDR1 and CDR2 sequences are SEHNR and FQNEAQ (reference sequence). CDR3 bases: TGTACCACCAAGGACCCCCAGGGGTATGGCTACACCTTC. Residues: CTTKDPQGYGYTF. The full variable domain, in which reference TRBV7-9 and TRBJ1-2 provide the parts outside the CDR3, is DTGVSQNPRHKITKRGQNVTFRCDPISEHNRLYWYRQTLGQGPEFLTYFQNEAQLEKSRLLSDRFSAERPKGSFSTLEIQRTEQGDSAMYLCTTKDPQGYGYTFGSGTRLTVV.

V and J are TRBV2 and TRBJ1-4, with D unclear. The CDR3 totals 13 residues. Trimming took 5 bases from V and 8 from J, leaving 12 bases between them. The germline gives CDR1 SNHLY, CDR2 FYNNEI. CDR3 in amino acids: CASSFRKGEKLFF. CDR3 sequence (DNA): TGTGCCAGCAGTTTTAGAAAGGGAGAAAAACTGTTTTTT. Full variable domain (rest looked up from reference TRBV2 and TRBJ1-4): EPEVTQTPSHQVTQMGQEVILRCVPISNHLYFYWYRQILGQKVEFLVSFYNNEISEKSEIFDDQFSVERPDGSNFTLKIRSTKLEDSAMYFCASSFRKGEKLFFGSGTQLSVL.

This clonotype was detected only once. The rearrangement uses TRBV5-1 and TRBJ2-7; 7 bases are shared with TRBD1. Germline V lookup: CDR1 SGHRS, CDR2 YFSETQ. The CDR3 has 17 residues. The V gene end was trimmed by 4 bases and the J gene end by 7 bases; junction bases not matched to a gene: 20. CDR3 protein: CASSPHQRDRSYNEQYF. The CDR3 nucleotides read TGCGCCAGCAGCCCCCACCAGAGGGACAGATCCTACAATGAGCAGTACTTC.